This TCR beta chain was sequenced during a study of blood T cell repertoires in COVID-19. Libraries were prepared by immunoSEQ multiplex PCR; TCRdb keeps only in-frame clonotypes and omits some of them. The sample contains approximately 66,000 clones, about 86% of which appear only once. Trimming left V 5 bases short and J 9 bases short, with 14 bases between. The CDR3 covers 13 residues. Germline values: CDR1 SGHTA, CDR2 FQGNSA. The chain joins TRBV7-2 to TRBJ2-1, with D possibly TRBD1 on 6 matching bases. The clonotype originates from a man aged 45-60 years with active COVID-19. The sample was peripheral blood. CDR3 in DNA: TGTGCCAGCAGCCCGATGACAGGCGGTGAGCAGTTCTTC. Protein product: CASSPMTGGEQFF. Together with reference TRBV7-2 and TRBJ2-1, the CDR3 gives the full variable domain: GAGVSQSPSNKVTEKGKDVELRCDPISGHTALYWYRQSLGQGLEFLIYFQGNSAPDKSGLPSDRFSAERTGGSVSTLTIQRTQQEDSAVYLCASSPMTGGEQFFGPGTRLTVL.